The 32 T cell receptor beta chains below all came from one sample that was sequenced in a study of T cell responses to AZD1222 COVID-19 vaccine (dated by TCRdb to the early 2020s). This specimen's time point label, interpreted: about 28 days (+/-7) after the second vaccine dose. The library was prepared using the immunoSEQ multiplex PCR assay. The source is immuneACCESS, and TCRdb retained only in-frame sequences with V and J called. Part of the clones is not carried over; for the studies checked, unresolved V genes explain less than half of this, and the remainder is unexplained. The sample yields more than 95,000 clones; 80% to 90% were counted once. The leading ten clones occupy roughly a quarter of the sample. This specimen was peripheral blood, taken 28 days after the second AZD1222 dose. These receptors were collected from an adult who received the AZD1222 COVID-19 vaccine.

The gene calls are TRBV28 and TRBJ1-1; the D is unclear. V was pared by 8 bases and J by 8 bases, with 18 bases between. The germline V gene has CDR1 MDHEN and CDR2 SYDVKM. The CDR3 totals 13 residues. CDR3 protein: CASSIGSRPEAFF. DNA for the CDR3: TGTGCCAGCTCAATCGGCAGCCGGCCGGAAGCTTTCTTT.

The V and J genes are TRBV5-1 and TRBJ1-2, with D perhaps TRBD1 (6 bases). Germline CDR1 and CDR2: SGHRS and YFSETQ. This CDR3 is 17 amino acids long. V lost 4 bases, J lost 0 bases, and 19 bases lay in between. Written as DNA, the CDR3 is TGCGCCAGCAGCCCACTTCAGACAGGAAGAGCTAACTATGGCTACACCTTC. Translated: CASSPLQTGRANYGYTF. Based on the CDR3 plus reference TRBV5-1 and TRBJ1-2, the full variable domain is KAGVTQTPRYLIKTRGQQVTLSCSPISGHRSVSWYQQTPGQGLQFLFEYFSETQRNKGNFPGRFSGRQFSNSRSEMNVSTLELGDSALYLCASSPLQTGRANYGYTFGSGTRLTVV.

The chain combines TRBV30 with TRBJ1-1; possibly TRBD1 for D (5 bases). The CDR3 extends over 13 amino acids. V lost 0 bases and J lost 3, with 8 bases in between. Germline V lookup: CDR1 GTSNPN, CDR2 SVGIG (reference sequence). CDR3 coding DNA: TGTGCCTGGAGTGTGCGGGGGGACACTGAAGCTTTCTTT. Its translation is CAWSVRGDTEAFF. Drawing the rest from reference TRBV30 and TRBJ1-1, the complete variable domain is SQTIHQWPATLVQPVGSPLSLECTVEGTSNPNLYWYRQAAGRGLQLLFYSVGIGQISSEVPQNLSASRPQDRQFILSSKKLLLSDSGFYLCAWSVRGDTEAFFGQGTRLTVV.

This chain connects TRBV11-2 to TRBJ2-7; weak D call: TRBD2 (5 bases). The CDR3 has 15 amino acids. V gave up 4 bases and J gave up 7 bases, with 20 bases separating them. The germline gives CDR1 SGHAT, CDR2 FQNNGV. CDR3 residues: CASSWELEDRWEQYF. The CDR3 DNA reads as TGTGCCAGCAGCTGGGAGCTAGAAGATCGCTGGGAGCAGTACTTC.

V and J are TRBV5-1 and TRBJ1-2; D gene unclear. Trimming took 7 bases from V and 8 from J, leaving 24 bases between them. This CDR3 has 15 residues. Germline-derived CDR1 and CDR2 are SGHRS and YFSETQ. CDR3 amino acids: CASAPSHDGMGGYTF. In DNA, the CDR3 is TGCGCCAGCGCCCCCAGTCACGACGGGATGGGGGGCTACACCTTC.

The chain uses TRBV9 and TRBJ1-5, with D possibly being TRBD1 (5 bases). The germline CDR1 and CDR2 sequences are SGDLS and YYNGEE. V was clipped by 4 bases and J by 3 bases, with 11 bases between them. This CDR3 is 14 amino acids long. The CDR3 reads CASSRRDFNQPQHF. CDR3 in DNA: TGTGCCAGCAGCCGCCGGGACTTCAATCAGCCCCAGCATTTT.

Turning to this clone: Other DNA sequences in the sample encode the same CDR3. The chain couples TRBV11-2 to TRBJ1-4, with D possibly matching TRBD1 (5 bases). Germline CDR1 reads SGHAT; CDR2 reads FQNNGV. V lost 1 base and J lost 5, with 11 bases in between. This CDR3 region has 15 residues. The CDR3 here is CASSLGDRDNEKLFF. The CDR3 DNA reads TGTGCCAGCAGCTTAGGAGACCGGGACAATGAAAAACTGTTTTTT.

The chain carries TRBV6-5 and TRBJ1-2; possible D gene TRBD1, 5 bases. Germline V gives CDR1 MNHEY, CDR2 SVGAGI. This CDR3 spans 14 amino acids. V was clipped by 2 bases and J by 6 bases, with 13 bases between them. DNA for the CDR3: TGTGCCAGCAGTTACCGAGCCCAGGGACATGGCTACACCTTC. Protein product: CASSYRAQGHGYTF.

V and J are TRBV29-1 and TRBJ2-5; D gene unclear. This CDR3 contains 13 residues. The germline CDR1 and CDR2 sequences are SQVTM and ANQGSEA. V was shortened by 3 bases and J by 5 bases, with 13 bases between the two germline ends. CDR3 loop: CSVEDPNPETQYF. The CDR3 coding sequence is TGCAGCGTTGAGGACCCCAATCCGGAGACCCAGTACTTC. The full variable domain, in which reference TRBV29-1 and TRBJ2-5 provide the parts outside the CDR3, is SAVISQKPSRDICQRGTSLTIQCQVDSQVTMMFWYRQQPGQSLTLIATANQGSEATYESGFVIDKFPISRPNLTFSTLTVSNMSPEDSSIYLCSVEDPNPETQYFGPGTRLLVL.

The J gene is TRBJ1-6, the V gene TRBV7-2; 7 positions agree with TRBD1. CDR1 SGHTA and CDR2 FQGNSA come from the germline V gene. The ends lost 1 base at V and 8 bases at J; junction bases unmatched: 5. This CDR3 has 15 residues. Written as DNA, the CDR3 is TGTGCCAGCAGCTTAGAGAGGGGGCTCGATTCACCCCTCCACTTT. Protein product: CASSLERGLDSPLHF.

J is TRBJ2-1 and V is TRBV4-3; no clear D. The germline V and J ends were trimmed by 1 base and 6 bases, with 10 bases remaining between them. The CDR3 contains 14 residues. Germline V gives CDR1 LGHNA, CDR2 YSLEER. The CDR3: CASSQALELNEQFF. In DNA form, the CDR3 reads TGCGCCAGCAGCCAAGCCCTGGAGCTCAATGAGCAGTTCTTC.

This clone has a single count. The chain has TRBV7-2 and TRBJ2-5, with 11 bases matching TRBD2. CDR3 size: 17 residues. Germline V gene data show CDR1 as SGHTA and CDR2 as FQGNSA. Trimming took 5 bases from V and 9 from J; bases not matched to a gene: 17. This chain's CDR3 is CASSVPSSGGPWGAQYF. CDR3 DNA: TGTGCCAGCAGCGTTCCCTCTAGCGGGGGGCCCTGGGGGGCCCAGTACTTC.

V and J are TRBV5-1 and TRBJ2-7; TRBD1 aligns across 7 bases. CDR3 size: 17 residues. Germline CDR1 SGHRS, CDR2 YFSETQ. The ends lost 0 bases at V and 3 bases at J; junction bases unmatched: 12. CDR3 sequence reads: CASSLEPTGVSNYEQYF. CDR3 coding DNA: TGCGCCAGCAGCTTGGAGCCTACAGGGGTGTCGAACTACGAGCAGTACTTC.

The gene calls are TRBV19 and TRBJ2-7, with 8 bases identical to TRBD2. Germline V lookup: CDR1 LNHDA, CDR2 SQIVND (reference sequence). This CDR3 spans 15 amino acids. Trimming at V came to 5 bases and at J to 7 bases, leaving 13 bases not matched to a gene. The CDR3 protein is CASSPWGGGPFEQYF. DNA of the CDR3: TGTGCCAGTAGTCCCTGGGGCGGGGGGCCCTTTGAGCAGTACTTC. The entire variable domain, with the rest obtained from reference TRBV19 and TRBJ2-7, is as follows: DGGITQSPKYLFRKEGQNVTLSCEQNLNHDAMYWYRQDPGQGLRLIYYSQIVNDFQKGDIAEGYSVSREKKESFPLTVTSAQKNPTAFYLCASSPWGGGPFEQYFGPGTRLTVT.

The chain uses TRBV27 and TRBJ1-2; 10 nucleotides align to TRBD1. CDR1 is MNHEY, CDR2 SMNVEV, per germline (reference sequence). The CDR3 runs to 17 residues. V was pared by 4 bases and J by 5 bases, with 13 bases of the junction left unmatched. Here the CDR3 DNA reads TGTGCCAGCAGTTCGGTGCGGACAGGGGGATTAGGTTATGGCTACACCTTC. Its translation: CASSSVRTGGLGYGYTF.

This clone was recorded a few times. The rearrangement uses TRBV28 and TRBJ2-3, with 10 bases matching TRBD2. The CDR3 consists of 18 residues. The V and J ends lost 2 bases and 5 bases, in that order; junction bases with no gene match: 13. Germline values: CDR1 MDHEN, CDR2 SYDVKM. CDR3 amino acids: CASSLVGASGGGGDTQYF. In nucleotides, the CDR3 is TGTGCCAGCAGTTTAGTTGGGGCTAGCGGGGGTGGTGGAGATACGCAGTATTTT.

The gene calls are TRBV9 and TRBJ2-7; D uncertain. The V and J ends lost 4 bases and 2 bases respectively, with 19 bases between them. The CDR3 contains 16 residues. Germline V lookup: CDR1 SGDLS, CDR2 YYNGEE. CDR3 residues: CASSHQRASPPYEQYF. The CDR3 DNA is TGTGCCAGCAGCCACCAAAGGGCGTCTCCCCCCTACGAGCAGTACTTC.

This sequence joins TRBV6-4 and TRBJ1-5; 10 bases are a match to TRBD1. This CDR3 is 16 amino acids long. CDR1 and CDR2 from the germline V gene are MRHNA and SNTAGT. Trimming took 3 bases from V and 4 from J; bases not matched to a gene: 6. The CDR3 loop reads CASSELGQGGNQPQHF. The CDR3 nucleotides are TGTGCCAGCAGTGAACTAGGACAGGGGGGAAATCAGCCCCAGCATTTT.

The V and J genes are TRBV15 and TRBJ1-3; D is unresolved. CDR3 length equals 14 residues. Germline loops: CDR1 LNHNV, CDR2 YYDKDF (reference sequence). Trimming shortened V by 0 bases and J by 2 bases, and 5 bases separated the two germline ends. Here the CDR3 reads CATSRDATGNTIYF. DNA for the CDR3: TGTGCCACCAGCAGAGATGCCACTGGAAACACCATATATTTT.

This chain links TRBV4-3 with TRBJ1-4; tentatively, D is TRBD1 (5 bases). The ends were cut back, 1 base at V and 4 bases at J, with 10 bases in the middle. This CDR3 is built from 15 residues. Per the germline V gene, CDR1 is LGHNA and CDR2 is YSLEER. As DNA, the CDR3 is TGCGCCAGCAGCCAAGCTTCGACAGTTAATGAAAAACTGTTTTTT. Amino acid sequence: CASSQASTVNEKLFF.

The chain is built from TRBV3-1 (or the pseudogene TRBV3-2) and TRBJ1-4, with D unresolved. Trimming took off 4 bases at V and 7 bases at J, with 19 bases between the two ends. The germline V gene encodes CDR1 LGHDT and CDR2 YNNKEL (reference sequence). This CDR3 contains 16 residues. The CDR3: CASSPLNSLGAEKLFF. The CDR3 DNA follows: TGTGCCAGCAGCCCTTTAAACAGTTTGGGAGCTGAAAAACTGTTTTTT.

The J gene is TRBJ2-1, the V gene TRBV6-5; the match to TRBD2 covers 7 bases. The CDR3 has 15 amino acids. V was pared by 2 bases and J by 2 bases, with 3 bases of the junction left unmatched. Looked up from germline, CDR1 is MNHEY and CDR2 is SVGAGI. The CDR3 region is CASSYGGGTYNEQFF. As DNA, the CDR3 is TGTGCCAGCAGTTACGGGGGGGGTACCTACAATGAGCAGTTCTTC.

The chain joins TRBV7-9 to TRBJ1-2, with unresolved D. The CDR3 spans 13 residues. The germline V gene encodes CDR1 SEHNR and CDR2 FQNEAQ (reference sequence). The V gene lost 5 bases and the J gene lost 8 bases, with 15 bases spanning the gap. CDR3 coding DNA: TGTGCCAGCAGCCCGAACCGGGCCGCCGGCTACACCTTC. Residues: CASSPNRAAGYTF.

This clone was observed once. The chain combines TRBV27 with TRBJ1-2; 8 nucleotides agree with TRBD1. CDR1 is MNHEY and CDR2 is SMNVEV in the germline V gene (reference sequence). V shed 5 bases and J 4 bases; nucleotides not matched to a gene: 9. The CDR3 consists of 15 residues. The DNA of the CDR3 is TGTGCCAGCAGTACCGTCGGGACAGGATCCTATGGCTACACCTTC. Translated, it gives CASSTVGTGSYGYTF.

The chain joins TRBV5-6 to TRBJ1-1; a possible D gene is TRBD1 (5 bases). This CDR3 contains 12 residues. Germline CDR1 is SGHDT and CDR2 is YYEEEE. The V and J ends lost 2 bases and 6 bases respectively, with 8 bases between them. The DNA of the CDR3 is TGTGCCAGCAGCTTCGGGGACTCTGAAGCTTTCTTT. This translates into CASSFGDSEAFF.

The chain recombines TRBV18 with TRBJ2-2; TRBD1 matches at 9 bases. Germline V gene lookup returns CDR1 KGHSH and CDR2 LQKENI. Trimming at V came to 2 bases and at J to 5 bases, leaving 9 bases not matched to a gene. This CDR3 has 17 residues. DNA of the CDR3: TGTGCCAGCTCACCAACTCGCGGACAGGGGAGGACCGGGGAGCTGTTTTTT. This encodes CASSPTRGQGRTGELFF. The full variable domain, rest sourced from reference TRBV18 and TRBJ2-2, is NAGVMQNPRHLVRRRGQEARLRCSPMKGHSHVYWYRQLPEEGLKFMVYLQKENIIDESGMPKERFSAEFPKEGPSILRIQQVVRGDSAAYFCASSPTRGQGRTGELFFGEGSRLTVL.

The chain combines TRBV7-8 with TRBJ2-1; D perhaps matches TRBD2 (6 bases). Germline lookup yields CDR1 SGHVS and CDR2 FQNEAQ. Trimming took off 3 bases at V and 2 bases at J, with 26 bases between the two ends. This CDR3 has 20 amino acids. CDR3 amino acids: CASSFAAGRGDPRAYNEQFF. CDR3 DNA sequence: TGTGCCAGCAGCTTCGCCGCTGGGCGGGGCGATCCCAGGGCCTACAATGAGCAGTTCTTC.

The gene calls are TRBV28 and TRBJ2-1; TRBD1 aligns across 7 bases. Germline trimming cut 6 bases from V and 6 bases from J; bases unmatched to any gene: 2. CDR3 length: 12 amino acids. CDR1 MDHEN and CDR2 SYDVKM come from the germline V gene. CDR3 residues: CASRDRANEQFF. The CDR3 DNA reads as TGTGCCAGCAGAGACAGGGCCAATGAGCAGTTCTTC.

The chain combines TRBV5-5 with TRBJ1-2; a possible D gene is TRBD1 (5 bases). Germline CDR1 and CDR2: SGHKS and YYEKEE (reference sequence). The germline V and J ends were trimmed by 0 bases and 2 bases, with 11 bases remaining between them. This CDR3 contains 15 residues. CDR3 in amino acids: CASSLAVGTNYGYTF. CDR3 in DNA: TGTGCCAGCAGCTTGGCCGTGGGGACGAACTATGGCTACACCTTC.

CDR3 in amino acids: CASSLGLAGDSDTQYF. Written as DNA, the CDR3 is TGTGCCAGCAGTTTGGGACTAGCGGGGGATTCAGATACGCAGTATTTT. The genes are TRBV6-2 or TRBV6-3 and TRBJ2-3, with 14 bases aligning to TRBD2. Germline V gene sequence: CDR1 MNHEY, CDR2 SVGEGT. The CDR3 has 16 residues. V lost 4 bases to trimming and J lost 4 bases; unmatched junction nucleotides: 4.

The chain recombines TRBV7-2 with TRBJ2-5; D ambiguous. V lost 4 bases and J lost 4, with 16 bases in between. The CDR3 is made up of 15 amino acids. Germline CDR1 reads SGHTA; CDR2 reads FQGNSA. In DNA form, the CDR3 reads TGTGCCAGCAGCTCCCTCCCCGGGTCCGTAGAGACCCAGTACTTC. It encodes CASSSLPGSVETQYF.

The chain is built from TRBV19 and TRBJ1-5, with TRBD1 matching 7 bases. Trimming cost V 6 bases and J 2 bases; bases outside gene matches: 7. The CDR3 is 15 residues long. Germline values: CDR1 LNHDA, CDR2 SQIVND (reference sequence). The CDR3 region has the DNA TGTGCCAGTAGCAGGGGGGAGTGGGGCAATCAGCCCCAGCATTTT. Translated, it gives CASSRGEWGNQPQHF. Full variable domain (rest looked up from reference TRBV19 and TRBJ1-5): DGGITQSPKYLFRKEGQNVTLSCEQNLNHDAMYWYRQDPGQGLRLIYYSQIVNDFQKGDIAEGYSVSREKKESFPLTVTSAQKNPTAFYLCASSRGEWGNQPQHFGDGTRLSIL.